This T cell receptor (beta chain) emerged from a study of spatial heterogeneity in lung cancer. In its sample, this clonotype was seen many times. The antigen remains unidentified. Time point meaning: sample taken at primary tumor resection. The donors comprised approximately 75 untreated early-stage non-small cell lung cancer patients. Unsorted tumor, nontumor lung tissue or cryopreserved PBMC supplied the whole RNA. A single record per CDR3 protein comes from TCRdb applying MiXCR to the 5' RACE reads. Of 25,000 or so distinct CDR3 sequences listed, less than 3.5% were seen once; the top ten hold 29%. Findings and limits, study-wide: Resection saw ubiquitous expanded tumor TCRs appear in blood more than follow-up did.

The input for sequencing was PBMCs, taken at surgery. The clonotype was recovered from a female donor with early-stage non-small cell lung cancer.

As DNA, the CDR3 is TGCGCCAGCAGCCAAACGGGACAGTTTACAGATACGCAGTATTTT. Translating it yields CASSQTGQFTDTQYF. This rearrangement joins TRBV4-1 to TRBJ2-3, with 7 bases fitting TRBD1. This CDR3 comprises 15 residues. Germline loops: CDR1 MGHRA, CDR2 YSYEKL. J lost 3 bases, V lost 2 bases, and 5 bases had no gene match.